The 24 T cell receptor beta chains reported below all come from one sample, sequenced in a study of T cell repertoires in cytomegalovirus infection. TCRdb reanalysed the reads using MiXCR and keeps one entry per CDR3 protein. The sample contains some 920,000 distinct CDR3 sequences, around a third of which appear only once. These receptors' antigens are unknown. This material consisted of cultured CD8+ T cells from PBMCs, taken from culture after CMV antigen stimulation. The source is a human donor in good health (CMV status not recorded). Some clones in this sample may be carry-over from other donors' samples.

The chain combines TRBV6-1 with TRBJ2-7; 7 nucleotides match TRBD1. The V gene's germline CDR1 is MNHNS and CDR2 SASEGT. The CDR3 length is 13 residues. Losses at the gene ends were 6 bases for V and 6 bases for J; bases not matched to a gene: 8. CDR3: CASSLTGTAEQYV. CDR3 bases: TGTGCCAGCAGCTTAACTGGGACAGCCGAGCAGTACGTC.

V usage is TRBV5-8 and J usage is TRBJ2-7; TRBD2 matches 11 bases. The V and J ends lost 2 bases and 4 bases, in that order; junction bases with no gene match: 5. Germline lookup yields CDR1 SGHTS and CDR2 YDEGEE. The CDR3 totals 15 residues. DNA of the CDR3: TGTGCCAGCAGCTTCTCTAGCGGGAGGAGATACGAGCAGTACTTC. This gives the protein CASSFSSGRRYEQYF.

The V call is TRBV5-4, the J call TRBJ2-1; TRBD2 is a possible D gene (7 bases). CDR3 length: 15 amino acids. Germline CDR1 and CDR2: SGHNT and YYREEE (reference sequence). Trimming pared 0 bases from V and 5 bases from J, leaving 12 bases between. The DNA of the CDR3 is TGTGCCAGCAGCTTGGTGGGGGGGCCCGACAATGAGCAGTTCTTC. Its translation is CASSLVGGPDNEQFF.

This chain joins TRBV4-1 and TRBJ1-2, with D perhaps TRBD1 (6 bases). V gave up 4 bases and J gave up 2 bases, with 11 bases separating them. This CDR3 has 14 amino acids. Germline CDR1 is MGHRA and CDR2 is YSYEKL. The CDR3 sequence is CASSPGTFNYGYTF. As DNA, the CDR3 is TGCGCCAGCAGCCCCGGGACATTCAACTATGGCTACACCTTC.

The chain uses TRBV2 and TRBJ2-2, with unresolved D. Per the germline V gene, CDR1 is SNHLY and CDR2 is FYNNEI. The CDR3 runs to 12 residues. V lost 3 bases, J lost 6 bases, and 5 bases lay in between. The CDR3 sequence: CASSDWAGELFF. CDR3 DNA: TGTGCCAGCAGTGATTGGGCCGGGGAGCTGTTTTTT. The full variable domain, completed using reference TRBV2 and TRBJ2-2, is EPEVTQTPSHQVTQMGQEVILRCVPISNHLYFYWYRQILGQKVEFLVSFYNNEISEKSEIFDDQFSVERPDGSNFTLKIRSTKLEDSAMYFCASSDWAGELFFGEGSRLTVL.

The sample holds a few counts of this clonotype. This chain uses TRBV4-1 with TRBJ1-4; D is possibly TRBD1 (5 bases). The V gene lost 4 bases and the J gene lost 4 bases, with 25 bases spanning the gap. From germline, CDR1 is MGHRA and CDR2 YSYEKL. The CDR3 spans 19 residues. CDR3 amino acids: CASSPGPSGPAPVNEKLFF. For the CDR3, the DNA is TGCGCCAGCAGCCCCGGACCCTCGGGACCGGCTCCCGTTAATGAAAAACTGTTTTTT.

V gene TRBV7-9 combines with J gene TRBJ1-2; D is unclear. This CDR3 has 14 residues. V lost 1 base and J 7 bases, leaving 13 bases between the germline ends. Germline V lookup: CDR1 SEHNR, CDR2 FQNEAQ (reference sequence). This CDR3 is CASSLEEGLGGYTF. The CDR3 region has the DNA TGTGCCAGCAGCTTAGAAGAGGGCCTGGGTGGCTACACCTTC.

V is TRBV27 and J is TRBJ1-6; 8 positions match TRBD1. The J segment lost 10 bases and the V segment lost 4 bases, leaving 6 bases of the junction unmatched. This CDR3 spans 14 amino acids. Germline loops: CDR1 MNHEY, CDR2 SMNVEV (reference sequence). DNA of the CDR3: TGTGCCAGCAGTTACACAGGGGGGATATCACCCCTCCACTTT. Protein: CASSYTGGISPLHF.

The chain recombines TRBV15 with TRBJ2-5, with D tentatively TRBD1 or TRBD2 (6 bases each). V was clipped by 1 base and J by 4 bases, with 13 bases between them. From germline, CDR1 is LNHNV and CDR2 YYDKDF (reference sequence). The CDR3 is 15 amino acids. CDR3 sequence: CATSRVGGQVETQYF. The CDR3, as DNA: TGTGCCACCAGCAGAGTCGGGGGCCAGGTAGAGACCCAGTACTTC.

At least ten counts were recorded for this clonotype. This chain's CDR3 is CASSFLSYTEAFF. CDR3 in DNA: TGTGCCAGCAGTTTTCTCAGCTACACTGAAGCTTTCTTT. The rearrangement links TRBV27 to TRBJ1-1; D ambiguous. Germline V gene sequence: CDR1 MNHEY, CDR2 SMNVEV (reference sequence). Trimming left V 3 bases short and J 3 bases short, with 8 bases between. The CDR3 has 13 residues.

The chain is built from TRBV7-6 and TRBJ1-5; no firm D call. Germline loops: CDR1 SGHVS, CDR2 FNYEAQ. The CDR3 loop spans 12 amino acids. V lost 4 bases to trimming and J lost 7 bases, with 8 bases between them. CDR3 nucleotides: TGTGCCAGCAGCTCTCTTCGCCAGCCCCAGCATTTT. This sequence encodes CASSSLRQPQHF.

The rearrangement joins TRBV7-9 to TRBJ1-2, with D uncertain. Germline CDR1 is SEHNR and CDR2 is FQNEAQ (reference sequence). CDR3 size: 14 residues. V was shortened by 5 bases and J by 1 base, with 11 bases between the two germline ends. The CDR3 region has the DNA TGTGCCAGCAGCGACCCGGGTAGTAACTATGGCTACACCTTC. Protein: CASSDPGSNYGYTF.

This clonotype was detected only once. J is TRBJ2-2 and V is TRBV3-1; 8 nucleotides align to TRBD2. Germline V gene sequence: CDR1 LGHDT, CDR2 YNNKEL (reference sequence). The CDR3 has 17 amino acids. With 3 bases clipped from V and 1 base from J, the junction kept 7 bases outside the gene matches. The CDR3 sequence is CASSHLTSGQNTGELFF. In nucleotides, the CDR3 is TGTGCCAGCAGCCATCTTACTAGCGGACAGAACACCGGGGAGCTGTTTTTT.

This clonotype was recorded at least ten times. This sequence joins TRBV7-8 and TRBJ2-7; 8 nucleotides line up with TRBD1. Germline CDR1 reads SGHVS; CDR2 reads FQNEAQ. The CDR3 is 13 residues long. V shed 5 bases and J 7 bases; nucleotides not matched to a gene: 7. The CDR3 sequence: CASSQDRAREQYF. The DNA for the CDR3 is TGTGCCAGCAGCCAGGACAGGGCTCGGGAGCAGTACTTC.

The V call is TRBV20-1, the J call TRBJ2-7; D assignment may be TRBD1 or TRBD2 (5 bases each). CDR1 is DFQATT, CDR2 SNEGSKA, per germline (reference sequence). The CDR3 runs 13 residues. V lost 3 bases and J lost 2, with 11 bases in between. The CDR3 sequence: CSARRGETYEQYV. The DNA of the CDR3 is TGCAGTGCTAGGAGAGGGGAGACCTACGAGCAGTACGTC.

This clonotype was found many times. V and J are TRBV7-9 and TRBJ2-3; D is ambiguous. With 1 base removed from V and 6 bases from J, the gap between germline ends came to 8 bases. The germline V gene encodes CDR1 SEHNR and CDR2 FQNEAQ (reference sequence). The CDR3 sequence is 13 residues long. The CDR3 DNA reads TGTGCCAGCAGCTTAGGAAGGCAGGATACGCAGTATTTT. It encodes CASSLGRQDTQYF.

This clonotype was counted only a few times. The chain employs TRBV15 and TRBJ2-3; D unresolved. Trimming took 1 base from V and 2 from J, leaving 4 bases between them. Germline V gene sequence: CDR1 LNHNV, CDR2 YYDKDF (reference sequence). This CDR3 has 13 residues. CDR3 in DNA: TGTGCCACCAGCAGAGCCTTCACAGATACGCAGTATTTT. It encodes CATSRAFTDTQYF.

The rearrangement uses TRBV7-9 and TRBJ1-2; D gene ambiguous. V gave up 1 base and J gave up 8 bases, with 8 bases separating them. CDR3 length: 12 residues. Germline V gene data show CDR1 as SEHNR and CDR2 as FQNEAQ (reference sequence). CDR3 loop: CASSLGFEGYTF. DNA for the CDR3: TGTGCCAGCAGCTTAGGCTTCGAGGGCTACACCTTC.

On this clonotype: A clone one base away is much larger, so this may be a read error. V usage is TRBV7-6 and J usage is TRBJ1-2; D gene ambiguous. Germline V CDR1 and CDR2: SGHVS, FNYEAQ. CDR3 length: 17 amino acids. The CDR3 sequence: CVSSPREGPEFLYGYTF. The CDR3 region has the DNA TGTGTCAGCAGCCCTCGGGAAGGACCCGAATTTCTCTATGGCTACACCTTC.

There are a few counts of this clonotype. The chain employs TRBV7-8 and TRBJ2-1, with 12 bases matching TRBD2. The CDR3 spans 16 residues. The junction had 4 bases not matched to a gene; V was cut back by 5 bases and J by 2 bases. Per germline, CDR1 SGHVS and CDR2 FQNEAQ. The CDR3 DNA is TGTGCCAGCAGCAAACTAGCGGGGGGCCCCTACAATGAGCAGTTCTTC. It encodes CASSKLAGGPYNEQFF.

This chain links TRBV4-2 with TRBJ2-2; TRBD2 matches 7 bases. Germline loops: CDR1 LGHNA, CDR2 YNFKEQ. The CDR3 consists of 16 residues. J lost 7 bases, V lost 0 bases, and 8 bases had no gene match. The chain's CDR3 is CASSQEPSERGGELFF. The CDR3 region has the DNA TGTGCCAGCAGCCAAGAGCCTAGCGAGCGGGGCGGGGAGCTGTTTTTT.

The chain joins TRBV14 to TRBJ1-2; D is ambiguous. Per the germline V gene, CDR1 is SGHDN and CDR2 is FVKESK. The CDR3 consists of 15 residues. Trimming stripped 4 bases from V and 3 bases from J, with 15 bases between. The CDR3 here is CASSPAAWSYYGYTF. Written as DNA, the CDR3 is TGTGCCAGCAGCCCCGCCGCATGGAGTTACTATGGCTACACCTTC.

This chain uses TRBV4-1 with TRBJ1-2, with unresolved D. Germline assignment: CDR1 MGHRA and CDR2 YSYEKL. V was clipped by 3 bases and J by 7 bases, with 12 bases between them. The CDR3 runs 13 residues. The CDR3 region has the DNA TGCGCCAGCAGCCACCCCTCGACATCTGGCTACACCTTC. This translates into CASSHPSTSGYTF.

A remark on this clonotype: The junction departs from the called germline gene at one end, perhaps through a read error. The V gene is TRBV6-1, the J gene TRBJ1-5; D remains ambiguous. Germline loops: CDR1 MNHNS, CDR2 SASEGT. There are 16 residues in the CDR3. DNA for the CDR3: TGTACCAGCAGTGAAGGGAGACCGGAGACCAATCAGCCCCAGCATTTT. This encodes CTSSEGRPETNQPQHF.